This TCR beta chain was recorded in a study of CD8 T cells in Susac syndrome. The authors reverse transcribed roughly 0.5 to 1 ug RNA with random hexamers. Via MiXCR, TCRdb re-called the immunoSEQ multiplex PCR reads, giving one row per CDR3 protein. The sample has about 85,000 distinct CDR3 sequences, 85% to 95% seen once; the top ten hold 0.26%. The V and J ends lost 4 bases and 5 bases respectively, with 17 bases between them. The CDR3 contains 15 residues. Germline V gene sequence: CDR1 MNHEY, CDR2 SMNVEV (reference sequence). Sequencing of TCR beta drew on CD8+ and CD4+ T cells from blood. The receptor was derived from a human donor in good health. The sample taken for sequencing was CD8+ T cells from PBMCs. V and J are TRBV27 and TRBJ2-5, with TRBD2 as a possible D gene (5 bases). In DNA, the CDR3 is TGTGCCAGCAGTTCCAGTCCGGGGATCGGGGAGACCCAGTACTTC. It specifies CASSSSPGIGETQYF.